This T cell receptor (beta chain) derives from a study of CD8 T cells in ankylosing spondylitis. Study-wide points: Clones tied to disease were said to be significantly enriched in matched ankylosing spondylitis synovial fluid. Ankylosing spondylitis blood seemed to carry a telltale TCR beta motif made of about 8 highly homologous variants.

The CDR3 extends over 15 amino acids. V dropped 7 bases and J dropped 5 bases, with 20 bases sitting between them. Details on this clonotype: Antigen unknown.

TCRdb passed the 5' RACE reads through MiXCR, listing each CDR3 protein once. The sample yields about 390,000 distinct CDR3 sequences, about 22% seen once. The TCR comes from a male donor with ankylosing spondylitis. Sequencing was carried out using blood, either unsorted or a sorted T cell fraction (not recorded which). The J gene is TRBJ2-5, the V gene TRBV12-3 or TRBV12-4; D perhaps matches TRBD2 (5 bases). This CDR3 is CASILSATSGETQYF. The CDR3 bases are TGTGCCAGCATTCTGAGCGCGACTTCGGGGGAGACCCAGTACTTC.